Listed here are 20 T cell receptor beta chains from one sample, sequenced in a study of cytomegalovirus exposure and HLA in healthy donors. Method: immunoSEQ multiplex PCR; TCRdb's copy keeps in-frame clones and lacks some. This table holds under 200,000 clones, about four fifths found once. The sequenced material came from PBMCs. These TCRs come from a man between 18 and 35 years old in good health and CMV-seropositive.

The rearrangement links TRBV7-2 to TRBJ2-7; 9 positions match TRBD2. CDR3 length equals 13 residues. J was trimmed by 4 bases and V by 5 bases; bases with no gene match: 3. Per the germline V gene, CDR1 is SGHTA and CDR2 is FQGNSA. CDR3 sequence: CASSGTSSYEQYF. The CDR3 region has the DNA TGTGCCAGCAGCGGGACTAGCAGTTACGAGCAGTACTTC.

The chain links TRBV11-2 to TRBJ2-7; 10 bases map to TRBD2. Looked up from germline, CDR1 is SGHAT and CDR2 is FQNNGV. V shed 5 bases, J shed 12 bases, and the junction held 16 bases outside the gene matches. This CDR3 has 15 residues. The CDR3 loop reads CASSPRASGRSETYF. CDR3 sequence (DNA): TGTGCCAGCAGCCCGCGGGCTAGCGGGAGATCAGAGACGTACTTC.

This clone was detected only once. The gene calls are TRBV27 and TRBJ1-1; tentatively, D is TRBD1 (5 bases). The CDR3 runs to 14 residues. V gave up 9 bases and J gave up 0 bases, with 14 bases separating them. The V gene's germline CDR1 is MNHEY and CDR2 SMNVEV (reference sequence). The CDR3 coding sequence is TGTGCCAGTCGCGTCGGGGGGGTGAACACTGAAGCTTTCTTT. Encoded protein: CASRVGGVNTEAFF.

The chain combines TRBV27 with TRBJ1-1, with D possibly TRBD1 on 5 matching bases. Trimming pared 2 bases from V and 5 bases from J, leaving 15 bases between. Germline lookup yields CDR1 MNHEY and CDR2 SMNVEV (reference sequence). The CDR3 is 15 residues long. CDR3 bases: TGTGCCAGCAGTTTAGCGGGGGGGGGTTGGACTGAAGCTTTCTTT. Protein product: CASSLAGGGWTEAFF.

In this sample, this clone turned up once. The chain joins TRBV9 to TRBJ2-1, with D perhaps matching TRBD2 (5 bases). V was pared by 0 bases and J by 0 bases, with 13 bases between. The CDR3 covers 17 residues. CDR1 SGDLS and CDR2 YYNGEE come from the germline V gene. The CDR3 DNA sequence: TGTGCCAGCAGCGTAGCGGCTAGCCGAGGCTCCTACAATGAGCAGTTCTTC. Protein product: CASSVAASRGSYNEQFF.

The gene calls are TRBV18 and TRBJ2-3, with a weak D call TRBD2 (5 bases). Germline CDR1 reads KGHSH; CDR2 reads LQKENI. This CDR3 is built from 15 residues. Trimming stripped 1 base from V and 8 bases from J, with 16 bases between. CDR3 residues: CASSPLTGGTGTQYF. The CDR3 DNA reads TGTGCCAGCTCACCACTCACCGGAGGTACGGGTACGCAGTATTTT.

V gene TRBV7-9 combines with J gene TRBJ1-1, with D tentatively TRBD1 (5 bases). The CDR3 has 15 residues. Trimming left V 4 bases short and J 3 bases short, with 15 bases between. Germline CDR1 is SEHNR and CDR2 is FQNEAQ (reference sequence). As DNA, the CDR3 is TGTGCCAGCAGCTCTACCCTTACGGGGGACACTGAAGCTTTCTTT. Protein: CASSSTLTGDTEAFF.

The V gene is TRBV19, the J gene TRBJ2-7, with D perhaps matching TRBD1 (6 bases). CDR3 length: 15 amino acids. Germline V gene sequence: CDR1 LNHDA, CDR2 SQIVND (reference sequence). Deletions cut 5 bases from V and 5 bases from J, with 19 bases between. This chain's CDR3 is CASSFLPGAGDEQYF. The CDR3 DNA is TGTGCCAGTAGTTTCCTCCCAGGGGCTGGGGACGAGCAGTACTTC. Supplemented by reference TRBV19 and TRBJ2-7, the full variable domain reads DGGITQSPKYLFRKEGQNVTLSCEQNLNHDAMYWYRQDPGQGLRLIYYSQIVNDFQKGDIAEGYSVSREKKESFPLTVTSAQKNPTAFYLCASSFLPGAGDEQYFGPGTRLTVT.

The chain recombines TRBV27 with TRBJ2-2, with 8 bases matching TRBD1. Germline V gene data show CDR1 as MNHEY and CDR2 as SMNVEV (reference sequence). The CDR3 is made up of 16 amino acids. V shed 6 bases, J shed 0 bases, and the junction held 6 bases outside the gene matches. For the CDR3, the DNA is TGTGCCAGCAGCTTCATACAGGGGGCGAACACCGGGGAGCTGTTTTTT. Its translation is CASSFIQGANTGELFF.

This clone was recorded once. The rearrangement joins TRBV27 to TRBJ2-2; no clear D gene. There are 14 residues in the CDR3. Germline CDR1 reads MNHEY; CDR2 reads SMNVEV (reference sequence). The V end lost 7 bases, the J end lost 6 bases, and 15 bases lay between the germline ends. The CDR3 DNA sequence: TGTGCCAGCACCCTTAGTCCTAACGCCGGGGAGCTGTTTTTT. Its translation: CASTLSPNAGELFF.

This clone was picked up one time. This chain connects TRBV18 to TRBJ1-1; 7 nucleotides align to TRBD1. The CDR3 totals 13 residues. The trim removed 10 bases at V and 4 bases at J, leaving 9 bases unmatched. The germline CDR1 and CDR2 sequences are KGHSH and LQKENI. The CDR3 protein is CANLMQGGTEAFF. The CDR3 DNA reads TGTGCCAACCTAATGCAGGGGGGCACTGAAGCTTTCTTT.

The J gene is TRBJ2-1, the V gene TRBV4-3; 7 nucleotides match TRBD2. The CDR3 covers 14 residues. Germline values: CDR1 LGHNA, CDR2 YSLEER. V lost 1 base and J lost 9; bases outside the gene matches: 6. The CDR3 region has the DNA TGCGCCAGCAGCCAAGGAGGACCTAGCGGTGAGCAGTTCTTC. This translates into CASSQGGPSGEQFF.

The chain carries TRBV19 and TRBJ2-2, with D possibly matching TRBD2 (6 bases). V was cut by 5 bases and J by 1 base, with 14 bases left in between. CDR1 LNHDA and CDR2 SQIVND come from the germline V gene (reference sequence). This CDR3 is 16 amino acids long. CDR3 region: CASSPRLVRNTGELFF. In DNA form, the CDR3 reads TGTGCCAGTAGTCCCCGACTAGTCCGGAACACCGGGGAGCTGTTTTTT.

The J gene is TRBJ2-1, the V gene TRBV5-1; TRBD2 is a possible D gene (5 bases). From germline, CDR1 is SGHRS and CDR2 YFSETQ. The CDR3 covers 16 residues. V was clipped by 0 bases and J by 2 bases, with 12 bases between them. The chain's CDR3 is CASSLVASSPYNEQFF. The CDR3 DNA follows: TGCGCCAGCAGCTTGGTGGCTAGCAGTCCCTACAATGAGCAGTTCTTC.

J is TRBJ2-2 and V is TRBV5-1; D uncertain. The germline gives CDR1 SGHRS, CDR2 YFSETQ. The CDR3 sequence is 16 residues long. The V gene lost 1 base and the J gene lost 2 bases, with 12 bases spanning the gap. The CDR3 nucleotides are TGCGCCAGCAGCTTGCCGAGCCCCGCCAACACCGGGGAGCTGTTTTTT. Encoded protein: CASSLPSPANTGELFF.

J is TRBJ2-1 and V is TRBV30; D might be TRBD2 (6 bases). With 7 bases removed from V and 0 bases from J, the gap between germline ends came to 13 bases. Germline V gene lookup returns CDR1 GTSNPN and CDR2 SVGIG (reference sequence). The CDR3 is made up of 14 amino acids. CDR3 nucleotides: TGTGCCTACAGGAGGGCGAACTCCTACAATGAGCAGTTCTTC. Translation: CAYRRANSYNEQFF.

This clone appeared a few times. DNA for the CDR3: TGTGCCAGCTCACCCGGACACGAGCAGCCCCAGCATTTT. Protein: CASSPGHEQPQHF. The chain joins TRBV18 to TRBJ1-5; TRBD1 might be the D (5 bases). Germline CDR1 is KGHSH and CDR2 is LQKENI. The ends were cut back, 3 bases at V and 7 bases at J, with 10 bases in the middle. CDR3 length equals 13 residues. Filled out from reference TRBV18 and TRBJ1-5, the complete variable domain reads NAGVMQNPRHLVRRRGQEARLRCSPMKGHSHVYWYRQLPEEGLKFMVYLQKENIIDESGMPKERFSAEFPKEGPSILRIQQVVRGDSAAYFCASSPGHEQPQHFGDGTRLSIL.

V gene TRBV21-1 combines with J gene TRBJ2-5; the tabulated D call, TRBD1, remains unverified against the DNA. TRBV21-1 is given as a pseudogene. The CDR3 runs to 15 residues. This chain's CDR3 is CASKERQGMMETQYF. The CDR3 nucleotides read TGTGCCAGCAAAGAAAGACAGGGGATGATGGAGACCCAGTACTTC.

The gene calls are TRBV29-1 and TRBJ1-1; D remains unclear. Germline V CDR1 and CDR2: SQVTM, ANQGSEA. V was trimmed by 4 bases and J by 2 bases, leaving 5 bases between them. The CDR3 is made up of 11 amino acids. The CDR3 is CSVAHNTEAFF. CDR3 sequence (DNA): TGCAGCGTTGCCCATAACACTGAAGCTTTCTTT. The full variable domain, rest sourced from reference TRBV29-1 and TRBJ1-1, is SAVISQKPSRDICQRGTSLTIQCQVDSQVTMMFWYRQQPGQSLTLIATANQGSEATYESGFVIDKFPISRPNLTFSTLTVSNMSPEDSSIYLCSVAHNTEAFFGQGTRLTVV.

This clone turned up a few times. V is TRBV29-1 and J is TRBJ2-7; a possible D gene is TRBD1 (6 bases). CDR1 and CDR2 from the germline V gene are SQVTM and ANQGSEA. The CDR3 consists of 11 residues. V dropped 6 bases and J dropped 3 bases, with 9 bases sitting between them. CDR3 in DNA: TGCAGCGTAAACAGGGACTACGAGCAGTACTTC. Its translation is CSVNRDYEQYF.